This entry features one T cell receptor (beta chain) sequence. The V gene's germline CDR1 is LNHDA and CDR2 SQIVND (reference sequence). The V end was cut by 4 bases, the J end by 5 bases, with 11 bases between. This CDR3 has 13 residues. This specimen belongs to a study of cytomegalovirus exposure and HLA in healthy donors. This PCR relied on a set of 60 Vbeta primers and 13 Jbeta primers. The repertoire was sequenced with immunoSEQ multiplex PCR; TCRdb's copy has only in-frame clones and lacks some. The sample holds under 200,000 clones; around 80% are singletons and the top ten take 0.5%. The TCR comes from a woman between 45 and 65 years old in good health and CMV-seronegative. The sequenced sample was PBMCs. This chain uses TRBV19 with TRBJ1-2; unclear D gene. Here the CDR3 reads CASSKDRLYGYTF. In DNA, the CDR3 is TGTGCCAGTAGTAAAGACCGTCTATATGGCTACACCTTC.